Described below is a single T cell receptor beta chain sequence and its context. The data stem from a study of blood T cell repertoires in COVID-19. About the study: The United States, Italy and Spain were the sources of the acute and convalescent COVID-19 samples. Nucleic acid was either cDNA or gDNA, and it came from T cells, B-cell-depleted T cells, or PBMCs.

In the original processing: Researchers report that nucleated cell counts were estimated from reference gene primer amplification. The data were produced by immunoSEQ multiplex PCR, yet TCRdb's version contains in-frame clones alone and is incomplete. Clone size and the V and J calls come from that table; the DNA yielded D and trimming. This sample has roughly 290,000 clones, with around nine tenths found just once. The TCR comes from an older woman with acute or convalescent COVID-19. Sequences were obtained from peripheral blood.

CDR3 bases: TGTGCCAGCAGTGTGGGGGGATTAAGCAATCAGCCCCAGCATTTT. This sequence encodes CASSVGGLSNQPQHF. This rearrangement joins TRBV2 to TRBJ1-5; perhaps TRBD1 as D (5 bases). Germline V gene lookup returns CDR1 SNHLY and CDR2 FYNNEI. V shed 4 bases and J shed 1 base, with 11 bases lying between them. The CDR3 extends over 15 amino acids.